One T cell receptor beta chain is described in this entry. In the original processing: Estimated nucleated cell counts came from reference gene primer amplification. TCRdb's copy holds only in-frame clones and misses some; the assay was immunoSEQ multiplex PCR. V, J and clone size derive from that table, while D and trimming were established from the DNA sequence. Among fewer than 150,000 clones listed, around 86% were seen once. This record belongs to a study of blood T cell repertoires in COVID-19. At the level of the study: Collection of acute and convalescent COVID-19 samples took place in the United States, Italy and Spain.

Enrollees, about 18 to 95 years old, lived in around 23 US areas. The sample was PBMCs or T cells enriched from blood (not recorded which). The source is a man aged 25-40 years who had recovered from COVID-19.

The CDR3: CASSIRLAVNEQFF. In DNA form, the CDR3 reads TGTGCCAGTAGTATCAGACTAGCAGTCAATGAGCAGTTCTTC. The chain is built from TRBV19 and TRBJ2-1; 7 bases fit TRBD2. CDR1 is LNHDA and CDR2 is SQIVND in the germline V gene (reference sequence). V trimming: 3 bases; J trimming: 6 bases; junction bases outside the gene matches: 5. This CDR3 contains 14 residues. The variable domain in full, with the rest retrieved from reference TRBV19 and TRBJ2-1, is DGGITQSPKYLFRKEGQNVTLSCEQNLNHDAMYWYRQDPGQGLRLIYYSQIVNDFQKGDIAEGYSVSREKKESFPLTVTSAQKNPTAFYLCASSIRLAVNEQFFGPGTRLTVL.